This T cell receptor beta chain originates from a study of blood T cell repertoires in COVID-19. Across the whole study: Some COVID-19 samples were acute and others convalescent; all came from the United States, Italy and Spain. Sample material is recorded as cDNA or gDNA derived from T cells, B-cell-depleted T cells, or PBMCs.

Per the original data handling: Amplification of reference gene primers provided the estimated nucleated cell counts. Clones were sequenced by immunoSEQ multiplex PCR, and TCRdb holds only the in-frame ones, with some missing. The V and J calls and the clone size are those of that table, but D and trimming were determined from the DNA. This sample has over 55,000 clones; 88% occur once, and the top ten carry over 4%. With 6 bases removed from V and 6 bases from J, the gap between germline ends came to 12 bases. The CDR3 loop spans 13 amino acids. The chain has TRBV12-3 or TRBV12-4 and TRBJ2-4, with D maybe TRBD2 (5 bases). Sequenced sample: peripheral blood. This clonotype originated in a human donor in a cohort sampled during active COVID-19. The CDR3 reads CASRLGGVNIQYF. DNA of the CDR3: TGTGCCAGCAGACTAGGAGGTGTAAACATTCAGTACTTC.